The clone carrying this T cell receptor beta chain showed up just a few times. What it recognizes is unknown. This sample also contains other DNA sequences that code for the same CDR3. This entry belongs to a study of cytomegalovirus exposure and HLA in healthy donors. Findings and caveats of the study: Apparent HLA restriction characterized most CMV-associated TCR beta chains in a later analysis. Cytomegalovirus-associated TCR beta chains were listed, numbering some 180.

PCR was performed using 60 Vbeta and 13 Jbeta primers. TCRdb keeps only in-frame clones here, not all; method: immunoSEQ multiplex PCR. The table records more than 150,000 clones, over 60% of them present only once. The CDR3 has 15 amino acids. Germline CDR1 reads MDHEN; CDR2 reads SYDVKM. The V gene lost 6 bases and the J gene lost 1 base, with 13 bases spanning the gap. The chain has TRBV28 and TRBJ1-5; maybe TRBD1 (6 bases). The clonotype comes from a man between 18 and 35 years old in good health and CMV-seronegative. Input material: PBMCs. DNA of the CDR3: TGTGCCAGCAGAACCTCAGGGGTCAGCAATCAGCCCCAGCATTTT. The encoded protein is CASRTSGVSNQPQHF. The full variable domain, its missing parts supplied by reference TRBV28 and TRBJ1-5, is DVKVTQSSRYLVKRTGEKVFLECVQDMDHENMFWYRQDPGLGLRLIYFSYDVKMKEKGDIPEGYSVSREKKERFSLILESASTNQTSMYLCASRTSGVSNQPQHFGDGTRLSIL.